A single sample is the source of the 27 T cell receptor beta chains below, sequenced in a study of Ad26.COV2.S vaccination and SARS-CoV-2 variants. Treatment in this sample: 15 to 20 received Ad26.COV2.S at low or high dose, single or two shots; a few received placebo; per-sample allocation not given. Collection of samples fell on day 63 after the first vaccine or placebo injection. Profiling relied on immunoSEQ multiplex PCR, and the TCRdb table lists in-frame clones only, not all of them. The data show about 320,000 clones, 85% seen once. The sequences come from peripheral blood, collected in a trial of Ad26.COV2.S vaccine versus placebo. These receptor sequences come from a person between 18 and 60 years old who received the Ad26.COV2.S COVID-19 vaccine or a placebo.

The chain has TRBV6-2 or TRBV6-3 and TRBJ1-5; D is undetermined. The CDR3 sequence is 13 residues long. Germline CDR1 reads MNHEY; CDR2 reads SVGEGT. The germline V and J ends were trimmed by 4 bases and 3 bases, with 7 bases remaining between them. CDR3 loop: CASSLGYNQPQHF. The CDR3 bases are TGTGCCAGCAGTTTGGGTTACAATCAGCCCCAGCATTTT.

The chain recombines TRBV3-1 (or the pseudogene TRBV3-2) with TRBJ2-2, with TRBD2 matching 12 bases. CDR1 is LGHDT, CDR2 YNNKEL, per germline (reference sequence). J was trimmed by 4 bases and V by 4 bases; bases with no gene match: 7. The CDR3 runs to 17 residues. The CDR3 region has the DNA TGTGCCAGCAGCCGACCTAGCGGGGGGGCCGGCACCGGGGAGCTGTTTTTT. It specifies CASSRPSGGAGTGELFF.

This clone was seen a few times. The V gene is TRBV6-6, the J gene TRBJ2-5; 8 bases map to TRBD2. Germline values: CDR1 MNHNY, CDR2 SVGAGI (reference sequence). The junction had 5 bases not matched to a gene; V was cut back by 8 bases and J by 0 bases. This CDR3 region has 14 residues. The CDR3 region is CASGSGGDQETQYF. CDR3 DNA sequence: TGTGCCAGCGGCAGCGGGGGCGACCAAGAGACCCAGTACTTC.

This chain uses TRBV1 with TRBJ2-5; the tabulated D call, TRBD2, remains unverified against the DNA. TRBV1 is a pseudogene segment. The CDR3 consists of 16 residues. In DNA, the CDR3 is TGCACCAGCAGCCACCGACTAGCGGGGGGGACGGAGACCCAGTACTTC. Translation: CTSSHRLAGGTETQYF.

The gene calls are TRBV5-1 and TRBJ1-3, with D uncertain. V was clipped by 2 bases and J by 2 bases, with 14 bases between them. Germline values: CDR1 SGHRS, CDR2 YFSETQ. The CDR3 extends over 16 amino acids. Written as DNA, the CDR3 is TGCGCCAGCAGCTTCGAAACCGGAGAACCTGGAAACACCATATATTTT. Translated: CASSFETGEPGNTIYF. Filled out from reference TRBV5-1 and TRBJ1-3, the complete variable domain reads KAGVTQTPRYLIKTRGQQVTLSCSPISGHRSVSWYQQTPGQGLQFLFEYFSETQRNKGNFPGRFSGRQFSNSRSEMNVSTLELGDSALYLCASSFETGEPGNTIYFGEGSWLTVV.

This sequence joins TRBV2 and TRBJ2-1, with D tentatively TRBD2 (5 bases). Trimming removed 6 bases from V and 7 bases from J, with 13 bases in between. The CDR3 covers 13 residues. In germline, CDR1 is SNHLY, CDR2 FYNNEI. Here the CDR3 reads CASSASDSNEQFF. CDR3 DNA: TGTGCCAGCAGCGCCTCGGACTCTAATGAGCAGTTCTTC.

The rearrangement uses TRBV11-3 and TRBJ2-3; D is uncertain. Germline lookup yields CDR1 SGHNT and CDR2 YENEEA. The germline V and J ends were trimmed by 4 bases and 0 bases, with 5 bases remaining between them. The CDR3 has 13 amino acids. The CDR3 nucleotides are TGTGCCAGCAGCTCCCAAAGCACAGATACGCAGTATTTT. It yields the protein CASSSQSTDTQYF.

The gene calls are TRBV19 and TRBJ2-1; tentatively, D is TRBD1 (6 bases). The length of the CDR3 is 15 residues. Germline V gene lookup returns CDR1 LNHDA and CDR2 SQIVND (reference sequence). V dropped 0 bases and J dropped 10 bases, with 16 bases sitting between them. The CDR3 spells CASSIDSNRVREQFF. The CDR3 coding sequence is TGTGCCAGTAGTATAGACTCAAACAGGGTAAGAGAGCAGTTCTTC.

The chain links TRBV2 to TRBJ1-1; 11 bases are shared with TRBD1. The ends lost 6 bases at V and 3 bases at J; junction bases unmatched: 6. CDR3 size: 15 residues. Germline-derived CDR1 and CDR2 are SNHLY and FYNNEI. CDR3 DNA: TGTGCCAGCAGAAGGACAGGGGGCGAAGACACTGAAGCTTTCTTT. Translating it yields CASRRTGGEDTEAFF.

The genes are TRBV3-1 (or the pseudogene TRBV3-2) and TRBJ1-4, with D tentatively TRBD1 (5 bases). CDR3 length: 14 residues. The V gene lost 6 bases and the J gene lost 6 bases, with 14 bases spanning the gap. Germline V gene lookup returns CDR1 LGHDT and CDR2 YNNKEL (reference sequence). The CDR3 loop is CASRFGGVDEKLFF. CDR3 coding DNA: TGTGCCAGCAGATTCGGGGGGGTTGATGAAAAACTGTTTTTT.

The rearrangement uses TRBV3-1 (or the pseudogene TRBV3-2) and TRBJ2-7; D might be TRBD1 (6 bases). CDR1 and CDR2 from the germline V gene are LGHDT and YNNKEL (reference sequence). Trimming pared 3 bases from V and 6 bases from J, leaving 9 bases between. The CDR3 extends over 12 amino acids. The CDR3 spells CASSQSRGEQYF. The CDR3 nucleotides are TGTGCCAGCAGCCAGTCCAGGGGCGAGCAGTACTTC.

The V gene is TRBV3-1 (or the pseudogene TRBV3-2), the J gene TRBJ2-1; 8 bases align to TRBD2. Germline trimming cut 0 bases from V and 5 bases from J; bases unmatched to any gene: 12. The CDR3 is 18 residues long. Germline V gene lookup returns CDR1 LGHDT and CDR2 YNNKEL (reference sequence). The CDR3 bases are TGTGCCAGCAGCCAAGATCCCCTCCGAGCGGGGGCCCACAATGAGCAGTTCTTC. Translated: CASSQDPLRAGAHNEQFF.

This rearrangement joins TRBV5-1 to TRBJ1-1; D ambiguous. Germline CDR1 and CDR2: SGHRS and YFSETQ. This CDR3 spans 15 amino acids. V was pared by 4 bases and J by 8 bases, with 21 bases between. This CDR3 is CASSPLTADLLEAFF. CDR3 DNA: TGCGCCAGCAGCCCCCTTACAGCCGACCTACTAGAAGCTTTCTTT.

The V call is TRBV7-2, the J call TRBJ1-5; 8 nucleotides agree with TRBD1. The CDR3 spans 17 residues. In germline, CDR1 is SGHTA, CDR2 FQGNSA. The J segment lost 5 bases and the V segment lost 5 bases, leaving 14 bases of the junction unmatched. The chain's CDR3 is CASSDPPGGGRYQPQHF. In nucleotides, the CDR3 is TGTGCCAGCAGCGACCCCCCAGGGGGCGGTCGCTATCAGCCCCAGCATTTT.

V and J are TRBV25-1 and TRBJ2-2; D may be TRBD2 (6 bases). This CDR3 has 14 residues. V lost 3 bases and J lost 6, with 11 bases in between. Looked up from germline, CDR1 is MGHDK and CDR2 is SYGVNS. This CDR3 is CASSDGGAAGELFF. The CDR3 DNA is TGTGCCAGCAGTGACGGGGGTGCGGCCGGGGAGCTGTTTTTT.

The V and J genes are TRBV11-2 and TRBJ2-5; D unclear. The V gene lost 1 base and the J gene lost 2 bases, with 11 bases spanning the gap. In germline, CDR1 is SGHAT, CDR2 FQNNGV. CDR3 size: 15 residues. The chain's CDR3 is CASSLGPVLQETQYF. In DNA, the CDR3 is TGTGCCAGCAGCTTAGGTCCAGTTTTACAAGAGACCCAGTACTTC.

V usage is TRBV6-5 and J usage is TRBJ1-4; TRBD1 is a possible D gene (6 bases). From germline, CDR1 is MNHEY and CDR2 SVGAGI. Trimming cost V 6 bases and J 4 bases, with 15 bases left between them. There are 15 residues in the CDR3. The CDR3 DNA sequence: TGTGCCAGCAGAATACAGGGAGGGTTTAATGAAAAACTGTTTTTT. It encodes CASRIQGGFNEKLFF.

The chain has TRBV7-6 and TRBJ2-7; tentative D call: TRBD1 (5 bases). V was clipped by 3 bases and J by 5 bases, with 14 bases between them. Germline V gives CDR1 SGHVS, CDR2 FNYEAQ. The CDR3 is 14 residues long. CDR3 residues: CASSLGQGGHEQYF. In nucleotides, the CDR3 is TGTGCCAGCAGCTTGGGGCAGGGTGGCCACGAGCAGTACTTC.

This clone has just a few counts. V and J are TRBV5-1 and TRBJ2-6; 8 positions agree with TRBD1. Losses at the gene ends were 0 bases for V and 4 bases for J; bases not matched to a gene: 6. Germline CDR1 reads SGHRS; CDR2 reads YFSETQ. This CDR3 comprises 17 residues. The CDR3 is CASSLEVRGPGANVLTF. Written as DNA, the CDR3 is TGCGCCAGCAGCTTGGAGGTCAGGGGGCCGGGGGCCAACGTCCTGACTTTC.

The rearrangement links TRBV5-1 to TRBJ1-1; 7 bases fit TRBD1. V was pared by 3 bases and J by 1 base, with 6 bases of the junction left unmatched. The germline V gene encodes CDR1 SGHRS and CDR2 YFSETQ. The CDR3 totals 15 residues. CDR3 bases: TGCGCCAGCAGCTCGTCGGGACAGAAGAACACTGAAGCTTTCTTT. As protein: CASSSSGQKNTEAFF.

This clone was observed a handful of times. The chain recombines TRBV7-9 with TRBJ1-4; the match to TRBD1 covers 7 bases. V trimming: 5 bases; J trimming: 8 bases; junction bases outside the gene matches: 11. Germline lookup yields CDR1 SEHNR and CDR2 FQNEAQ (reference sequence). The CDR3 is 15 residues long. This CDR3 is CASSRRGGVGEKLFF. The CDR3 DNA is TGTGCCAGCAGCCGGAGAGGGGGCGTAGGAGAAAAACTGTTTTTT. The full variable domain, in which reference TRBV7-9 and TRBJ1-4 provide the parts outside the CDR3, is DTGVSQNPRHKITKRGQNVTFRCDPISEHNRLYWYRQTLGQGPEFLTYFQNEAQLEKSRLLSDRFSAERPKGSFSTLEIQRTEQGDSAMYLCASSRRGGVGEKLFFGSGTQLSVL.

The J gene is TRBJ2-1, the V gene TRBV5-1, with TRBD1 matching over 9 bases. The V segment lost 3 bases and the J segment 4 bases; nucleotides outside the gene matches: 8. Looked up from germline, CDR1 is SGHRS and CDR2 is YFSETQ. This CDR3 region has 16 residues. The DNA of the CDR3 is TGCGCCAGCAGCTCGATGTCGGGACAGGGATACAATGAGCAGTTCTTC. Amino acids: CASSSMSGQGYNEQFF.

V usage is TRBV5-1 and J usage is TRBJ2-7, with 7 bases matching TRBD1. The V gene end was trimmed by 5 bases and the J gene end by 3 bases; junction bases not matched to a gene: 11. This CDR3 has 15 amino acids. The germline gives CDR1 SGHRS, CDR2 YFSETQ. CDR3 in amino acids: CASSEPGTEHYEQYF. As DNA, the CDR3 is TGCGCCAGCAGTGAACCCGGGACAGAGCACTACGAGCAGTACTTC.

V and J are TRBV5-5 and TRBJ2-7; 7 bases map to TRBD1. The CDR3 is 16 residues long. V was pared by 1 base and J by 6 bases, with 13 bases of the junction left unmatched. Per germline, CDR1 SGHKS and CDR2 YYEKEE (reference sequence). The CDR3 DNA follows: TGTGCCAGCAGCTTGATTCCGCTTGGACAGGCTACCGAGCAGTACTTC. Translating gives CASSLIPLGQATEQYF.

This chain joins TRBV5-1 and TRBJ1-6; D not certain. The V end was cut by 1 base, the J end by 7 bases, with 12 bases between. Germline V CDR1 and CDR2: SGHRS, YFSETQ. This CDR3 is 15 amino acids long. The CDR3 sequence: CASSLTGPQNSPLHF. CDR3 coding DNA: TGCGCCAGCAGCTTGACCGGGCCGCAAAATTCACCCCTCCACTTT.

J is TRBJ1-5 and V is TRBV28, with D unresolved. Germline values: CDR1 MDHEN, CDR2 SYDVKM. This CDR3 has 14 residues. The V and J ends lost 6 bases and 1 base respectively, with 10 bases between them. The CDR3 coding sequence is TGTGCCAGCAGCCCAGGTCCCAGCAATCAGCCCCAGCATTTT. Translating gives CASSPGPSNQPQHF.

The V call is TRBV2, the J call TRBJ2-7, with TRBD1 identical over 8 bases. V was pared by 2 bases and J by 3 bases, with 6 bases of the junction left unmatched. The CDR3 contains 15 residues. Per the germline V gene, CDR1 is SNHLY and CDR2 is FYNNEI. The CDR3 DNA reads TGTGCCAGCAGTGAAAGACAGGGGCACTACTACGAGCAGTACTTC. Its protein is CASSERQGHYYEQYF.